This T cell receptor (beta chain) was sequenced for a study of CD8 T cells in ankylosing spondylitis. Study-wide results and limits: Reportedly, significant enrichment of disease-linked clones occurred in matched ankylosing spondylitis synovial fluid.

TCRdb independently ran MiXCR on the 5' RACE reads; one entry per CDR3 protein. Among 150,000 to 200,000 distinct CDR3 sequences listed, approximately 16% were seen once. Germline V CDR1 and CDR2: LNHDA, SQIVND (reference sequence). J gave up 2 bases and V 5 bases, and 8 bases lay outside the gene matches. This CDR3 has 15 residues. In this sample, this clonotype turned up a few times. Its antigen is not known. This clonotype originated in a male donor with ankylosing spondylitis or in good health (not recorded which). What was sequenced was blood, either unsorted or a sorted T cell fraction (not recorded which). The chain employs TRBV19 and TRBJ1-1, with TRBD1 matching 7 bases. The CDR3 loop reads CASSPPRQGNTEAFF. The CDR3 DNA sequence: TGTGCCAGTAGTCCTCCACGACAGGGCAACACTGAAGCTTTCTTT.